This T cell receptor beta chain was identified in a study of shared clonotypes between healthy human individuals. The study, taken as a whole, reports: In several donors, approximately 5% of naive CD4 clonotypes appeared in common. Enrolling few donors narrowed the genetic and exposure-history diversity that was represented.

Germline CDR1 is KGHSH and CDR2 is LQKENI. V lost 3 bases, J lost 8 bases, and 15 bases stayed unmatched. The CDR3 sequence is 16 residues long. The protocol was immunoSEQ multiplex PCR, while the TCRdb copy is restricted to in-frame clones and leaves out a portion. The sample yields over a million clones, about four fifths seen once. The donor cohort consisted entirely of Caucasian adults residing in Nashville, Tennessee. Regarding this clone: Its antigen remains unknown.

The sample was memory CD4+ T cells from PBMCs. Stated subset: CD45RA-negative fraction. This clonotype originated in a young man in good health. Some clones in this sample may be carry-over from other donors' samples. The V call is TRBV18, the J call TRBJ1-2; 7 bases agree with TRBD1. The chain's CDR3 is CASSPISGQPPSGYTF. CDR3 nucleotides: TGTGCCAGCTCACCTATTTCGGGACAGCCGCCGTCGGGCTACACCTTC.